These 23 T cell receptor beta chains were all obtained from the same sample, sequenced in a study of blood T cell repertoires in COVID-19. Generated by immunoSEQ multiplex PCR, the TCRdb table keeps only in-frame clones and is missing some. The sample has 85,000 to 130,000 clones; 65% to 90% are singletons. The material sequenced was PBMCs or T cells enriched from blood (not recorded which). These TCRs come from a woman aged 45-60 years who had recovered from COVID-19.

The chain employs TRBV28 and TRBJ2-7; D possibly corresponds to TRBD1 (6 bases). V was clipped by 7 bases and J by 0 bases, with 10 bases between them. The CDR3 is 13 residues long. CDR1 is MDHEN, CDR2 SYDVKM, per germline. The CDR3 nucleotides are TGTGCCAGCATGGGGACAAACTCCTACGAGCAGTACTTC. Residues: CASMGTNSYEQYF. The full variable domain, in which reference TRBV28 and TRBJ2-7 provide the parts outside the CDR3, is DVKVTQSSRYLVKRTGEKVFLECVQDMDHENMFWYRQDPGLGLRLIYFSYDVKMKEKGDIPEGYSVSREKKERFSLILESASTNQTSMYLCASMGTNSYEQYFGPGTRLTVT.

Details on this clone: Other DNA sequences of this sample code for an identical CDR3. The V and J genes are TRBV27 and TRBJ1-1, with 7 nucleotides matching TRBD1. Germline CDR1 is MNHEY and CDR2 is SMNVEV (reference sequence). V shed 3 bases and J 1 base; nucleotides not matched to a gene: 2. This CDR3 region has 14 residues. CDR3 loop: CASSFGQANTEAFF. The DNA for the CDR3 is TGTGCCAGCAGTTTTGGACAGGCGAACACTGAAGCTTTCTTT.

This chain connects TRBV29-1 to TRBJ1-1, with D tentatively TRBD1 (6 bases). Per germline, CDR1 SQVTM and CDR2 ANQGSEA. There are 13 residues in the CDR3. Trimming removed 2 bases from V and 7 bases from J, with 14 bases in between. The CDR3 DNA reads TGCAGCGTTGAACTGGGGGGGCAAGGTGAAGCTTTCTTT. It yields the protein CSVELGGQGEAFF.

This chain links TRBV12-5 with TRBJ1-4; 9 bases map to TRBD1. There are 15 residues in the CDR3. V was clipped by 2 bases and J by 5 bases; unmatched bases: 3. CDR1 LGHNT and CDR2 FRNRAP come from the germline V gene. The CDR3 sequence: CASGLRQGGNEKLFF. Written as DNA, the CDR3 is TGTGCTAGTGGTTTGAGACAGGGGGGGAATGAAAAACTGTTTTTT.

J is TRBJ2-3 and V is TRBV7-3; maybe TRBD2 (5 bases). V was cut by 3 bases and J by 6 bases, with 10 bases left in between. The CDR3 is made up of 13 amino acids. The germline V gene encodes CDR1 SGHTA and CDR2 FQGTGA. This CDR3 is CASSFVASDTQYF. The CDR3 DNA reads TGTGCCAGCAGCTTCGTAGCGTCGGATACGCAGTATTTT.

This clone was seen only a few times. This chain joins TRBV27 and TRBJ2-7; no reliable D call. V gave up 0 bases and J gave up 3 bases, with 6 bases separating them. The germline CDR1 and CDR2 sequences are MNHEY and SMNVEV (reference sequence). The CDR3 runs to 13 residues. The CDR3 coding sequence is TGTGCCAGCAGTTTATCGGGCAACTACGAGCAGTACTTC. Residues: CASSLSGNYEQYF.

The V and J genes are TRBV6-5 and TRBJ2-5; TRBD1 is a possible D gene (6 bases). In germline, CDR1 is MNHEY, CDR2 SVGAGI. CDR3 length: 15 amino acids. V lost 4 bases, J lost 1 base, and 13 bases lay in between. CDR3: CASSLTGPVQETQYF. CDR3 DNA: TGTGCCAGCAGTTTGACAGGACCGGTCCAAGAGACCCAGTACTTC.

The chain recombines TRBV27 with TRBJ2-1; TRBD2 aligns across 7 bases. The CDR3 is 15 residues long. CDR1 and CDR2 (germline): MNHEY, SMNVEV (reference sequence). V lost 2 bases, J lost 3 bases, and 4 bases stayed unmatched. CDR3 nucleotide sequence: TGTGCCAGCAGTTTAATCGCGGGAGTCTACAATGAGCAGTTCTTC. This translates into CASSLIAGVYNEQFF.

A single count supports this clone. The chain couples TRBV19 to TRBJ1-1; D possibly corresponds to TRBD1 (6 bases). Trimming cost V 5 bases and J 7 bases, with 14 bases left between them. Germline V gene sequence: CDR1 LNHDA, CDR2 SQIVND (reference sequence). The CDR3 extends over 13 amino acids. CDR3 nucleotides: TGTGCCAGTAGTGTAACAGGGCTTATTGAAGCTTTCTTT. Encoded protein: CASSVTGLIEAFF.

The V and J genes are TRBV24-1 and TRBJ1-1; 9 bases fit TRBD1. Trimming cost V 2 bases and J 10 bases; bases outside gene matches: 4. Germline lookup yields CDR1 KGHDR and CDR2 SFDVKD. The CDR3 covers 13 residues. CDR3 coding DNA: TGTGCCACCAGTGATTCGGACAGGGGAGGAGCTTTCTTT. Translation gives CATSDSDRGGAFF.

This chain links TRBV18 with TRBJ2-1; TRBD2 matches at 10 bases. CDR3 length: 13 residues. Germline CDR1 KGHSH, CDR2 LQKENI. V gave up 3 bases and J gave up 9 bases; unmatched junction bases: 2. CDR3 amino acids: CASSPSGRGEQFF. The CDR3, as DNA: TGTGCCAGCTCACCCAGCGGGAGGGGTGAGCAGTTCTTC.

The table lists this clone with a count of one. V usage is TRBV11-3 and J usage is TRBJ2-5; tentative D call: TRBD2 (5 bases). This CDR3 has 13 amino acids. Trimming stripped 4 bases from V and 5 bases from J, with 11 bases between. Germline CDR1 is SGHNT and CDR2 is YENEEA. The CDR3: CASSSLGAETQYF. The CDR3 bases are TGTGCCAGCAGCTCACTAGGAGCGGAGACCCAGTACTTC.

Comments on this clone: One junction end does not reproduce the germline sequence, and a read error may be involved. The chain uses TRBV15 and TRBJ2-1; 7 nucleotides agree with TRBD1. This CDR3 spans 15 amino acids. CDR1 is LNHNV, CDR2 YYDKDF, per germline (reference sequence). The CDR3, as DNA: TGTGCCACCCGCAGGGGGAGCCCCTCCTACAATGAGCAGTTCTTC. Amino acid sequence: CATRRGSPSYNEQFF.

The chain has TRBV19 and TRBJ1-1; 9 positions agree with TRBD1. The V gene end was trimmed by 4 bases and the J gene end by 3 bases; junction bases not matched to a gene: 0. There are 13 residues in the CDR3. Germline assignment: CDR1 LNHDA and CDR2 SQIVND (reference sequence). In DNA form, the CDR3 reads TGTGCCAGTAGTAGGGACAGGGACACTGAAGCTTTCTTT. Residues: CASSRDRDTEAFF.

The gene calls are TRBV20-1 and TRBJ1-5, with D unresolved. The germline V and J ends were trimmed by 3 bases and 1 base, with 13 bases remaining between them. Germline V CDR1 and CDR2: DFQATT, SNEGSKA (reference sequence). The CDR3 consists of 15 residues. This CDR3 is CSASGGQYSNQPQHF. The DNA for the CDR3 is TGCAGTGCTAGTGGAGGGCAGTACAGCAATCAGCCCCAGCATTTT.

J is TRBJ1-4 and V is TRBV27, with TRBD1 matching 7 bases. V was pared by 6 bases and J by 8 bases, with 9 bases of the junction left unmatched. Germline V gene sequence: CDR1 MNHEY, CDR2 SMNVEV (reference sequence). The CDR3 spans 14 residues. CDR3 nucleotides: TGTGCCAGCAGAATAACAGGGGCAGGGGAAAAACTGTTTTTT. Protein product: CASRITGAGEKLFF.

This clone appeared a single time. The chain carries TRBV28 and TRBJ1-3, with 7 positions matching TRBD1. Germline-derived CDR1 and CDR2 are MDHEN and SYDVKM. The V segment lost 10 bases and the J segment 2 bases; nucleotides outside the gene matches: 5. This CDR3 region has 13 residues. The CDR3 spells CATRGTPGNTIYF. The CDR3 coding sequence is TGTGCCACCAGGGGGACACCTGGAAACACCATATATTTT.

The chain links TRBV28 to TRBJ1-2; D possibly corresponds to TRBD1 (5 bases). CDR1 MDHEN and CDR2 SYDVKM come from the germline V gene. There are 14 residues in the CDR3. V lost 5 bases and J lost 2, with 12 bases in between. The CDR3 DNA reads as TGTGCCAGCAGTCCATCATCAGGGAACTATGGCTACACCTTC. Its protein product is CASSPSSGNYGYTF.

The chain uses TRBV7-8 and TRBJ2-1; 11 nucleotides line up with TRBD2. The J segment lost 15 bases and the V segment lost 4 bases, leaving 5 bases of the junction unmatched. Germline lookup yields CDR1 SGHVS and CDR2 FQNEAQ. This CDR3 spans 12 amino acids. This chain's CDR3 is CASSSSGRIPFF. CDR3 DNA: TGTGCCAGCAGCTCTAGCGGGAGGATTCCGTTCTTC.

The chain has TRBV5-1 and TRBJ1-4; weak D call: TRBD1 (6 bases). The CDR3 runs to 15 residues. V gave up 0 bases and J gave up 7 bases, with 13 bases separating them. CDR1 and CDR2 (germline): SGHRS, YFSETQ. The CDR3 sequence is CASSLEQGGGEKLFF. DNA for the CDR3: TGCGCCAGCAGCTTGGAACAGGGTGGAGGTGAAAAACTGTTTTTT. The full variable domain, its missing parts supplied by reference TRBV5-1 and TRBJ1-4, is KAGVTQTPRYLIKTRGQQVTLSCSPISGHRSVSWYQQTPGQGLQFLFEYFSETQRNKGNFPGRFSGRQFSNSRSEMNVSTLELGDSALYLCASSLEQGGGEKLFFGSGTQLSVL.

The count of this clone is one. This rearrangement joins TRBV27 to TRBJ1-6; D unresolved. V was clipped by 2 bases and J by 2 bases, with 7 bases between them. Germline loops: CDR1 MNHEY, CDR2 SMNVEV (reference sequence). CDR3 length equals 15 residues. The CDR3 here is CASSLGQTYNSPLHF. The CDR3 nucleotides are TGTGCCAGCAGTTTAGGTCAGACCTATAATTCACCCCTCCACTTT.

The table lists this clone with many counts. The rearrangement joins TRBV5-4 to TRBJ1-6, with 7 bases lining up with TRBD1. The CDR3 covers 16 residues. Germline values: CDR1 SGHNT, CDR2 YYREEE (reference sequence). The J segment lost 6 bases and the V segment lost 5 bases, leaving 11 bases of the junction unmatched. CDR3 DNA: TGTGCCAGCAGTCCTAGACCGGGACAGATTAATTCACCCCTCCACTTT. Amino acid sequence: CASSPRPGQINSPLHF.

J is TRBJ1-4 and V is TRBV30, with D possibly matching TRBD1 (6 bases). Trimming removed 1 base from V and 8 bases from J, with 14 bases in between. There are 14 residues in the CDR3. Germline values: CDR1 GTSNPN, CDR2 SVGIG (reference sequence). As DNA, the CDR3 is TGTGCCTGGAGTGGGGCAGGGGCAGTCGAAAAACTGTTTTTT. Translating it yields CAWSGAGAVEKLFF.